This T cell receptor beta chain is from a study of human T cells and chemical hapten exposure. Findings and caveats of the study: Alopecia was present in the donors, so their immune response may differ from healthy people's. TCRs at a frequency above 1 in 1000 stayed unchanged with DPC sensitization.

The CDR3 has 15 amino acids. Germline V gene lookup returns CDR1 MGHRA and CDR2 YSYEKL. V lost 4 bases, J lost 3 bases, and 16 bases lay in between. A single record per CDR3 protein comes from TCRdb applying MiXCR to the RACE reads. The table shows 74,000 or so distinct CDR3 sequences, with around a tenth occurring only once. Time point defined: patch test 1, 2 weeks after DPC sensitization. Treatment given: therapeutic diphenylcyclopropenone sensitization with weekly scalp DPC. Comment on this clonotype: No antigen is known for it.

The J gene is TRBJ2-7, the V gene TRBV4-1; D might be TRBD1 or TRBD2, each matching 5 bases. The input for sequencing was whole blood, taken in connection with sensitization to the hapten diphenylcyclopropenone (DPC). This TCR was sampled from a woman in her forties or fifties with alopecia areata. Some clones in this sample may be carry-over from other donors' samples. In DNA, the CDR3 is TGCGCCAGCAGCCCGAGGGACGGCAGTTTCTACGAGCAGTACTTC. Amino acid sequence: CASSPRDGSFYEQYF.